The 7 T cell receptor beta chains given below trace back to one sample, sequenced in a study of graft-versus-host responses after intestinal transplantation. No antigen has been identified for these receptors. Profiling relied on immunoSEQ multiplex PCR, and the TCRdb table lists in-frame clones only, not all of them. The sample contains tens of thousands of clones, approximately 95% of which appear only once. Here the sequenced sample was unstimulated CD8+ T cells sorted from spleen or lymph node cells, taken before transplant. The receptor source for this set is a human donor who was the organ donor for an intestinal transplant.

The chain carries TRBV28 and TRBJ2-5; D gene uncertain. This CDR3 is built from 14 residues. V was trimmed by 1 base and J by 1 base, leaving 7 bases between them. CDR1 is MDHEN, CDR2 SYDVKM, per germline. This CDR3 is CASSLLLGQETQYF. Written as DNA, the CDR3 is TGTGCCAGCAGTTTATTACTCGGCCAAGAGACCCAGTACTTC.

The count of this clone is one. This chain joins TRBV4-1 and TRBJ2-1; 11 bases map to TRBD2. Germline V gives CDR1 MGHRA, CDR2 YSYEKL. The CDR3 is 16 amino acids. With 4 bases clipped from V and 7 bases from J, the junction kept 9 bases outside the gene matches. The CDR3 sequence: CASSPISGGAQNEQFF. CDR3 bases: TGCGCCAGCAGCCCGATTAGCGGGGGGGCCCAGAATGAGCAGTTCTTC.

This clone was recorded only once. The chain recombines TRBV10-3 with TRBJ2-7; D gene ambiguous. Looked up from germline, CDR1 is ENHRY and CDR2 is SYGVKD. This CDR3 is built from 12 residues. Trimming cost V 5 bases and J 3 bases, with 8 bases left between them. The CDR3 loop is CAISTPNYEQYF. The CDR3 DNA follows: TGTGCCATCAGTACTCCTAACTACGAGCAGTACTTC.

The chain employs TRBV5-8 and TRBJ1-1, with 7 bases lining up with TRBD1. Germline V gene lookup returns CDR1 SGHTS and CDR2 YDEGEE. V lost 2 bases to trimming and J lost 6 bases; unmatched junction nucleotides: 7. The CDR3 contains 14 residues. In nucleotides, the CDR3 is TGTGCCAGCAGCTTTCCAGGGGGAGTCTCTGAAGCTTTCTTT. Protein: CASSFPGGVSEAFF.

This chain joins TRBV27 and TRBJ1-1; 8 nucleotides match TRBD1. Trimming cost V 4 bases and J 11 bases; bases outside gene matches: 18. Germline V lookup: CDR1 MNHEY, CDR2 SMNVEV (reference sequence). This CDR3 is built from 16 residues. DNA of the CDR3: TGTGCCAGCAGTTCACTGACAGGGGCCACCTTTAGGTTTGCTTTCTTT. It yields the protein CASSSLTGATFRFAFF.

The CDR3, as DNA: TGTGCCAGCAGCCTGATCCAGGTCCCCTACGAGCAGTACTTC. This gives the protein CASSLIQVPYEQYF. V is TRBV11-3 and J is TRBJ2-7; no reliable D call. The germline CDR1 and CDR2 sequences are SGHNT and YENEEA. V lost 5 bases to trimming and J lost 2 bases, with 13 bases between them. The CDR3 runs to 14 residues.

The chain recombines TRBV1 with TRBJ2-6; the D call of TRBD1 is as the table states it, not checked on the DNA. TRBV1 is a recognized pseudogene. The CDR3 length is 16 residues. The CDR3 loop is CTSRPRAQSRANVLTF. Here the CDR3 DNA reads TGCACCAGCAGGCCACGTGCACAAAGTCGGGCCAACGTCCTGACTTTC.